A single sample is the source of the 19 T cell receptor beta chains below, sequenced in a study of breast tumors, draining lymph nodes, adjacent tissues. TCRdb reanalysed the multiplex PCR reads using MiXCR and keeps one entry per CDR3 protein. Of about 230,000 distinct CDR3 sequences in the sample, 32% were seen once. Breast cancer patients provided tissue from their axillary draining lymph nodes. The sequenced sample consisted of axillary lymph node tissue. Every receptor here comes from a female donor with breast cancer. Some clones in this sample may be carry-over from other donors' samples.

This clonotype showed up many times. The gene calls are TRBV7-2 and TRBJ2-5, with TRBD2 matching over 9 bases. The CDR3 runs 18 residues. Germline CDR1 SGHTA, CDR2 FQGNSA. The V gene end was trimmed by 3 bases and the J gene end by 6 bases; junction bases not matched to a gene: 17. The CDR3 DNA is TGTGCCAGCAGCTTTTCCTTAGCGGGAGTACCTGCGGGAAAGACCCAGTACTTC. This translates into CASSFSLAGVPAGKTQYF.

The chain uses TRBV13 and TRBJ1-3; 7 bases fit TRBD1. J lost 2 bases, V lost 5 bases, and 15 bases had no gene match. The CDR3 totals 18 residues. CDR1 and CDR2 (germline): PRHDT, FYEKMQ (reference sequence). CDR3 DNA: TGTGCCAGCAGCATCCAACGATCGACAGGGAGGGCTGGAAACACCATATATTTT. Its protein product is CASSIQRSTGRAGNTIYF.

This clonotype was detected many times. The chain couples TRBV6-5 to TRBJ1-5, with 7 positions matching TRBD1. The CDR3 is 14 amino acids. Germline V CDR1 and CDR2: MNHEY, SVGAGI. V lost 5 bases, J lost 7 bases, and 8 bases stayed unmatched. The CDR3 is CASSRQGRDQPQHF. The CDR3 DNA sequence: TGTGCCAGCAGTCGACAGGGAAGAGACCAGCCCCAGCATTTT.

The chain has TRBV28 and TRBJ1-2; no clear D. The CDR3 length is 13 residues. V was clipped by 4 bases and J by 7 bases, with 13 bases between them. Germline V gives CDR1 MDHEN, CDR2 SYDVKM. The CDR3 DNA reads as TGTGCCAGCAGTTCCGCCCCCGCTTTTGGCTACACCTTC. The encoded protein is CASSSAPAFGYTF.

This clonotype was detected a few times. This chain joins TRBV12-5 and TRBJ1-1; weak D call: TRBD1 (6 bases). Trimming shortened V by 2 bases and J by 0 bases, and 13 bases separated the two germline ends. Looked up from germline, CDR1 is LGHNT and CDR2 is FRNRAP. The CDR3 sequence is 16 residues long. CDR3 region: CASGLSQGNMNTEAFF. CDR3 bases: TGTGCTAGTGGTTTGTCCCAGGGGAATATGAACACTGAAGCTTTCTTT.

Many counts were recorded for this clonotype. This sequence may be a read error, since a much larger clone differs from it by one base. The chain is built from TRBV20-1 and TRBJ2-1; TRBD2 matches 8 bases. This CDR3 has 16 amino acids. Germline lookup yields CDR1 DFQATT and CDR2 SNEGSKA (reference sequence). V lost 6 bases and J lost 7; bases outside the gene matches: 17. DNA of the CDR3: TGCAGTGCCAACCCTATAAAGCGGGAGTCTCGTAATGAGCAGTTCTTC. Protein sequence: CSANPIKRESRNEQFF.

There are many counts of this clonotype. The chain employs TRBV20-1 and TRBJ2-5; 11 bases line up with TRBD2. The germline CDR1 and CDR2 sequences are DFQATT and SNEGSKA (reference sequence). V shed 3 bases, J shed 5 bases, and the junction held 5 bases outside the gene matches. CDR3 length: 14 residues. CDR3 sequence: CSARPLAGGETQYF. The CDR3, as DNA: TGCAGTGCTAGGCCCTTAGCGGGAGGGGAGACCCAGTACTTC.

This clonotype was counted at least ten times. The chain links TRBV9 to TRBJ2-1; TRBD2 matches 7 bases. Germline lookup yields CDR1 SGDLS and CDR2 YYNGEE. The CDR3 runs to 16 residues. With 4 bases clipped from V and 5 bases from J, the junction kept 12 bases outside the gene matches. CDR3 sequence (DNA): TGTGCCAGCAGCTCCCTGGGAGGGGCTACCCACAATGAGCAGTTCTTC. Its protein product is CASSSLGGATHNEQFF.

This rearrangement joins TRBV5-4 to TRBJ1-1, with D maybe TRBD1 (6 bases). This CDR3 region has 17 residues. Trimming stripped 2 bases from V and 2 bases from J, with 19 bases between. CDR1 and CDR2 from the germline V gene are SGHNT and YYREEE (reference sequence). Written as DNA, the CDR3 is TGTGCCAGCAGCTTCCTCGGGGGGCGGGGGGGTAACACTGAAGCTTTCTTT. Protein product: CASSFLGGRGGNTEAFF.

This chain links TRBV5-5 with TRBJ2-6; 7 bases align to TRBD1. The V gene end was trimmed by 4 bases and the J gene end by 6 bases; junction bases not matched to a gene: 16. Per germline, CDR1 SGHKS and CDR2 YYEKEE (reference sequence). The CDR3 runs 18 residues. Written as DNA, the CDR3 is TGTGCCAGCAGCCTCCTGAACAGGGGCAGGGAGCCGGCCAACGTCCTGACTTTC. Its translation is CASSLLNRGREPANVLTF. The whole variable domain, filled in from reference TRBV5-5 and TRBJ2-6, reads DAGVTQSPTHLIKTRGQQVTLRCSPISGHKSVSWYQQVLGQGPQFIFQYYEKEERGRGNFPDRFSARQFPNYSSELNVNALLLGDSALYLCASSLLNRGREPANVLTFGAGSRLTVL.

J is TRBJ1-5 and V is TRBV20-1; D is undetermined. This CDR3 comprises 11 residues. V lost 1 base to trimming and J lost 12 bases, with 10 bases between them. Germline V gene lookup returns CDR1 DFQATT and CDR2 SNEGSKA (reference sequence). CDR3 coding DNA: TGCAGTGCTAGAGCTTCCCGGGGCCAGCATTTT. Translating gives CSARASRGQHF.

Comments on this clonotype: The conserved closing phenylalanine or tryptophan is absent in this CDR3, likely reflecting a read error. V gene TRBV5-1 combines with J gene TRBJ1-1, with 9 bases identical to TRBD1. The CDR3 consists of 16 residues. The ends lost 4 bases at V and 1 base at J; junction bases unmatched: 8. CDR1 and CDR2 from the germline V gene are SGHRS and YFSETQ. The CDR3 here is CASSPLNRGQNTEAFL. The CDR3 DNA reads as TGCGCCAGCAGCCCCTTGAACAGGGGGCAGAACACTGAAGCTTTCCTT.

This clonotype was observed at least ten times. As DNA, the CDR3 is TGTGCCAGTAGTATAAAGGGGGCGCTGAATGAGCAGTTCTTC. This codes for CASSIKGALNEQFF. The chain has TRBV19 and TRBJ2-1, with 7 bases identical to TRBD1. Per the germline V gene, CDR1 is LNHDA and CDR2 is SQIVND (reference sequence). CDR3 length equals 14 residues. The trim removed 2 bases at V and 7 bases at J, leaving 5 bases unmatched.

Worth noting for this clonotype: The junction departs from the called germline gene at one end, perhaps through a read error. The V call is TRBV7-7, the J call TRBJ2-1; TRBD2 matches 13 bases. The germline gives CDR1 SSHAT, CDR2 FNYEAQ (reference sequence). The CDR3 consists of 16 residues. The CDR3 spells CASTMGTSGIVNEQFF. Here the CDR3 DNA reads TGTGCTAGCACTATGGGGACTAGCGGGATAGTAAACGAGCAGTTCTTC.

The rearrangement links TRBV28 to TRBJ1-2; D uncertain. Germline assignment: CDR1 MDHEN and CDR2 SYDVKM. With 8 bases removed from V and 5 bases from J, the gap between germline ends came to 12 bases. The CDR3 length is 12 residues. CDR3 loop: CASQVGSYGYTF. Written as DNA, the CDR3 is TGTGCCAGCCAGGTCGGTTCTTATGGCTACACCTTC.

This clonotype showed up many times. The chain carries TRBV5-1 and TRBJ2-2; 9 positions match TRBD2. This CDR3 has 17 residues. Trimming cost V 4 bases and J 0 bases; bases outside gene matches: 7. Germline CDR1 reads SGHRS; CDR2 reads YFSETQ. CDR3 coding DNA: TGCGCCAGCAGCCTTTTTATAGCGGGGGCGAACACCGGGGAGCTGTTTTTT. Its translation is CASSLFIAGANTGELFF.

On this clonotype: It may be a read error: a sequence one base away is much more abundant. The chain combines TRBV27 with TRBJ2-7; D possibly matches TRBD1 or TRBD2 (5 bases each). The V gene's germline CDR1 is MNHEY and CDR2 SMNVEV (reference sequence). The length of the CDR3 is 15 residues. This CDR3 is CTSRPPGTRSYEQYF. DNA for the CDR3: TGTACCAGCAGACCTCCCGGGACGCGCTCCTACGAGCAGTACTTC.

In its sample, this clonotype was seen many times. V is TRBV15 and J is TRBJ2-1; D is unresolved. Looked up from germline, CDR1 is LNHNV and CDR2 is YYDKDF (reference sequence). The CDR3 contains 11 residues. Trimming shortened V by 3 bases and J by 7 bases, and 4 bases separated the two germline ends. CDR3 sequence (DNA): TGTGCCACCAGCAGGTTAAATGAGCAGTTCTTC. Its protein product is CATSRLNEQFF.

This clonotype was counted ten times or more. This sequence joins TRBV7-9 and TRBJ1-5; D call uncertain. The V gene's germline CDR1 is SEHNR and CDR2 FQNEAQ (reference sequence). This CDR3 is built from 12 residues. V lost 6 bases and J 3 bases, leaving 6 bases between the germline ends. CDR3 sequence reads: CASRTDNQPQHF. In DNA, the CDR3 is TGTGCCAGCAGGACGGACAATCAGCCCCAGCATTTT.